This TCR beta chain was retrieved from a study of T cells and Merkel cell carcinoma outcomes. Profiling relied on immunoSEQ multiplex PCR, and the TCRdb table lists in-frame clones only, not all of them. Here the sample spans 250 to 300 clones, almost 96% being singletons. The CDR3 has 16 amino acids. Germline-derived CDR1 and CDR2 are SGHVS and FNYEAQ. V dropped 0 bases and J dropped 6; count of bases not matched to a gene: 6. Comment on this clone: Its antigen remains unknown.

Notes on the study in general: Repertoire plus T-cell density reportedly predicted Merkel cell carcinoma outcomes.

The sequenced material came from tumor tissue from Merkel cell carcinoma. V gene TRBV7-6 combines with J gene TRBJ2-3; 10 bases are a match to TRBD1. This TCR was sampled from a human donor with Merkel cell carcinoma. CDR3 sequence (DNA): TGTGCCAGCAGCTTAGCGACAGGGGGCTTAAGGGATACGCAGTATTTT. It yields the protein CASSLATGGLRDTQYF.